This TCR beta chain was documented in a study of blood T cell repertoires in COVID-19. Looking at the study overall: Samples representing acute and convalescent COVID-19 were sourced from the United States, Italy and Spain. Sample material is recorded as cDNA or gDNA derived from T cells, B-cell-depleted T cells, or PBMCs.

In the study's own analysis: Estimated nucleated cell counts came from reference gene primer amplification. The data were produced by immunoSEQ multiplex PCR, yet TCRdb's version contains in-frame clones alone and is incomplete. From that table come the V and J calls and clone size; the DNA was used to work out D and trimming. The table shows approximately 170,000 clones, with approximately 90% occurring only once. The germline CDR1 and CDR2 sequences are SGDLS and YYNGEE. The CDR3 covers 15 residues. V was trimmed by 1 base and J by 4 bases, leaving 14 bases between them. The V and J genes are TRBV9 and TRBJ1-2; the D gene is possibly TRBD1 (5 bases). The receptor's source is a man aged 45 to 65 who had recovered from COVID-19. The sample consisted of peripheral blood. The DNA for the CDR3 is TGTGCCAGCAGCGTAATGATCCAGGGCCTCTATGGCTACACCTTC. Its protein is CASSVMIQGLYGYTF.